The 32 T cell receptor beta chains reported below all come from one sample, sequenced in a study of shared clonotypes between healthy human individuals. The repertoire was sequenced with immunoSEQ multiplex PCR; TCRdb's copy has only in-frame clones and lacks some. The profile shows some 660,000 clones, about three quarters of them singletons. The sample taken for sequencing was memory CD4+ T cells sorted from blood. The subset denotes: CD45RA-negative fraction. These receptors were collected from a woman in her twenties or thirties in good health.

The chain has TRBV16 and TRBJ1-5, with no clear D. CDR1 is KGHSY, CDR2 FQNENV, per germline. V lost 0 bases and J lost 0, with 6 bases in between. This CDR3 comprises 15 residues. The CDR3 protein is CASSQSPGSNQPQHF. CDR3 in DNA: TGTGCCAGCAGCCAATCTCCGGGTAGCAATCAGCCCCAGCATTTT.

This clone was observed a handful of times. Other DNA sequences from this sample encode an identical CDR3 as well. The gene calls are TRBV5-1 and TRBJ2-1, with 11 bases lining up with TRBD2. Trimming removed 0 bases from V and 7 bases from J; junction bases left unmatched: 3. The germline CDR1 and CDR2 sequences are SGHRS and YFSETQ. The CDR3 runs to 15 residues. The CDR3 DNA reads TGCGCCAGCAGCTTGGTAGCGGGAGGGGGAAATGAGCAGTTCTTC. This translates into CASSLVAGGGNEQFF.

This rearrangement joins TRBV2 to TRBJ1-3; D not resolved. With 5 bases removed from V and 4 bases from J, the gap between germline ends came to 9 bases. CDR3 length equals 13 residues. Germline V gene data show CDR1 as SNHLY and CDR2 as FYNNEI. The CDR3 here is CASSPWSGNTIYF. The CDR3 region has the DNA TGTGCCAGCAGTCCCTGGTCGGGAAACACCATATATTTT.

This clone appeared a few times. The chain recombines TRBV5-1 with TRBJ2-7, with 12 bases identical to TRBD2. V lost 4 bases and J lost 0; bases outside the gene matches: 14. The V gene's germline CDR1 is SGHRS and CDR2 YFSETQ. The CDR3 is made up of 19 amino acids. CDR3 sequence reads: CASSLLPDTSGRSSYEQYF. CDR3 DNA: TGCGCCAGCAGCCTCCTCCCCGATACTAGCGGGAGGTCCTCCTACGAGCAGTACTTC.

V gene TRBV28 combines with J gene TRBJ1-4; TRBD1 aligns across 10 bases. The germline CDR1 and CDR2 sequences are MDHEN and SYDVKM. J was trimmed by 7 bases and V by 3 bases; bases with no gene match: 5. The CDR3 is 15 amino acids. The CDR3 sequence: CASSLFGTGVEKLFF. CDR3 DNA: TGTGCCAGCAGTTTGTTTGGGACAGGGGTTGAAAAACTGTTTTTT.

Remarks on this clone: A much larger clone is a single base away; this may be a read error. This specimen includes other DNA sequences encoding the same CDR3. The V and J genes are TRBV11-3 and TRBJ2-2; TRBD2 matches 7 bases. This CDR3 has 14 amino acids. J lost 5 bases, V lost 1 base, and 1 base had no gene match. Germline CDR1 and CDR2: SGHNT and YENEEA. CDR3 amino acids: CASSLAGGTGELFF. The CDR3 coding sequence is TGTGCCAGCAGCTTAGCGGGAGGTACCGGGGAGCTGTTTTTT.

V is TRBV5-1 and J is TRBJ2-2; either TRBD1 or TRBD2 may supply D (5 bases each). CDR3 length equals 14 residues. The V end lost 7 bases, the J end lost 0 bases, and 10 bases lay between the germline ends. CDR1 is SGHRS, CDR2 YFSETQ, per germline. DNA for the CDR3: TGCGCCAGCCTCCGAGGGGCGAACACCGGGGAGCTGTTTTTT. It encodes CASLRGANTGELFF.

In this sample, this clone turned up many times. V gene TRBV10-1 combines with J gene TRBJ2-1; 12 bases align to TRBD2. CDR1 is WNHNN, CDR2 SYGVQD, per germline (reference sequence). This CDR3 comprises 15 residues. The V gene end was trimmed by 2 bases and the J gene end by 8 bases; junction bases not matched to a gene: 4. This CDR3 reads CASSEGLAGIYEQFF. Here the CDR3 DNA reads TGCGCCAGCAGTGAGGGACTAGCGGGAATCTATGAGCAGTTCTTC.

This clone was detected a few times. V and J are TRBV19 and TRBJ1-5, with 9 bases aligning to TRBD1. The length of the CDR3 is 15 residues. With 4 bases clipped from V and 2 bases from J, the junction kept 3 bases outside the gene matches. Germline CDR1 LNHDA, CDR2 SQIVND (reference sequence). The CDR3 DNA is TGTGCCAGTAGTAAACAGGGGGCCGGCAATCAGCCCCAGCATTTT. Its protein product is CASSKQGAGNQPQHF.

The CDR3 coding sequence is TGTGCCAGCAGTAGACTAGCGGGAGGGCTCAACACCGGGGAGCTGTTTTTT. Its protein is CASSRLAGGLNTGELFF. J is TRBJ2-2 and V is TRBV27; 14 bases fit TRBD2. The J segment lost 2 bases and the V segment lost 5 bases, leaving 4 bases of the junction unmatched. Germline V gene data show CDR1 as MNHEY and CDR2 as SMNVEV (reference sequence). CDR3 length equals 17 residues.

This clone was recorded once. This chain joins TRBV28 and TRBJ2-7; 7 bases are shared with TRBD1. V lost 2 bases to trimming and J lost 2 bases; unmatched junction nucleotides: 3. CDR3 length: 14 amino acids. Looked up from germline, CDR1 is MDHEN and CDR2 is SYDVKM. The CDR3 DNA follows: TGTGCCAGCAGTTTAGGGACAGCAACCTACGAGCAGTACTTC. Amino acids: CASSLGTATYEQYF.

The genes are TRBV28 and TRBJ2-7; TRBD1 might be the D (6 bases). The CDR3 contains 14 residues. V gave up 5 bases and J gave up 2 bases, with 13 bases separating them. Germline CDR1 is MDHEN and CDR2 is SYDVKM. The CDR3 DNA follows: TGTGCCAGCAGTACTACAGGGCGGACCTACGAGCAGTACTTC. Protein product: CASSTTGRTYEQYF. The full variable domain, rest sourced from reference TRBV28 and TRBJ2-7, is DVKVTQSSRYLVKRTGEKVFLECVQDMDHENMFWYRQDPGLGLRLIYFSYDVKMKEKGDIPEGYSVSREKKERFSLILESASTNQTSMYLCASSTTGRTYEQYFGPGTRLTVT.

A remark on this clone: A single base separates this from a much larger clone, so it may be a read error. Other DNA variants within this sample encode the same CDR3. The CDR3 DNA reads TGTGCCAGCAGCTTTGGCGGGAACACTGAAGCTTTCTTT. This codes for CASSFGGNTEAFF. This chain uses TRBV7-9 with TRBJ1-1; D gene ambiguous. Germline lookup yields CDR1 SEHNR and CDR2 FQNEAQ (reference sequence). The CDR3 loop spans 13 amino acids. V was shortened by 3 bases and J by 1 base, with 6 bases between the two germline ends.

The V and J genes are TRBV30 and TRBJ1-5; D is ambiguous. The V end lost 3 bases, the J end lost 1 base, and 7 bases lay between the germline ends. This CDR3 comprises 13 residues. Germline V gives CDR1 GTSNPN, CDR2 SVGIG (reference sequence). The CDR3 DNA sequence: TGTGCCTGGAGCCCGGACAGCAATCAGCCCCAGCATTTT. Translation: CAWSPDSNQPQHF.

This chain links TRBV29-1 with TRBJ2-7; 8 nucleotides align to TRBD1. Trimming cost V 7 bases and J 0 bases; bases outside gene matches: 14. This CDR3 has 16 amino acids. Germline V gene data show CDR1 as SQVTM and CDR2 as ANQGSEA. CDR3 nucleotides: TGCAGCGCCCTTGGACGGACAGGGCACTACTCCTACGAGCAGTACTTC. It codes for CSALGRTGHYSYEQYF.

The chain carries TRBV2 and TRBJ1-1; D unclear. CDR1 and CDR2 (germline): SNHLY, FYNNEI. Trimming shortened V by 9 bases and J by 5 bases, and 10 bases separated the two germline ends. The CDR3 loop spans 11 amino acids. For the CDR3, the DNA is TGTGCCAGTGGGGATGGAACTGAAGCTTTCTTT. Amino acids: CASGDGTEAFF.

This clone appeared a single time. V and J are TRBV19 and TRBJ2-1, with D tentatively TRBD2 (11 bases). V was clipped by 8 bases and J by 7 bases, with 30 bases between them. Germline assignment: CDR1 LNHDA and CDR2 SQIVND (reference sequence). The CDR3 totals 18 residues. CDR3 region: CASLDRGRTSGRLNEQFF. CDR3 DNA sequence: TGTGCCAGTTTAGACAGGGGGCGAACTAGCGGGAGACTAAATGAGCAGTTCTTC.

J is TRBJ2-5 and V is TRBV28, with D hard to call. This CDR3 region has 12 residues. V dropped 3 bases and J dropped 3 bases, with 5 bases sitting between them. Germline CDR1 and CDR2: MDHEN and SYDVKM. CDR3 DNA: TGTGCCAGCAGTTTCCGGGAAGAGACCCAGTACTTC. Translating gives CASSFREETQYF.

The CDR3 DNA is TGTGCCATAAGAGATGGGACAGGGACCACCGGGGAGCTGTTTTTT. It codes for CAIRDGTGTTGELFF. The chain links TRBV2 to TRBJ2-2; 9 bases are a match to TRBD1. CDR3 length: 15 amino acids. The junction had 10 bases not matched to a gene; V was cut back by 10 bases and J by 4 bases. Germline CDR1 and CDR2: SNHLY and FYNNEI.

The V gene is TRBV28, the J gene TRBJ1-1; 7 bases are shared with TRBD1. CDR1 MDHEN and CDR2 SYDVKM come from the germline V gene. Losses at the gene ends were 5 bases for V and 1 base for J; bases not matched to a gene: 7. CDR3 length equals 15 residues. The CDR3 sequence is CASSQRTGENTEAFF. The CDR3 nucleotides are TGTGCCAGCAGTCAAAGGACAGGCGAGAACACTGAAGCTTTCTTT.

This chain joins TRBV7-2 and TRBJ1-2; no clear D. In germline, CDR1 is SGHTA, CDR2 FQGNSA. The CDR3 loop spans 14 amino acids. Between the trimmed V and J ends, which lost 1 base and 4 bases, there was a span of 10 bases. CDR3 nucleotides: TGTGCCAGCAGCTTAGATGGCACGACCTATGGCTACACCTTC. Its protein is CASSLDGTTYGYTF.

This clone was found a few times. The chain carries TRBV29-1 and TRBJ2-7; D gene ambiguous. V dropped 2 bases and J dropped 4 bases, with 9 bases sitting between them. Germline assignment: CDR1 SQVTM and CDR2 ANQGSEA. There are 12 residues in the CDR3. The CDR3 DNA is TGCAGCGTTGAATTTGACGGTTACGAGCAGTACTTC. This gives the protein CSVEFDGYEQYF.

The CDR3 is CAAGNSDTQYF. The CDR3 DNA follows: TGCGCAGCGGGGAATTCAGATACGCAGTATTTT. The rearrangement joins TRBV29-1 to TRBJ2-3; 7 bases align to TRBD2. From germline, CDR1 is SQVTM and CDR2 ANQGSEA. The CDR3 extends over 11 amino acids.

The chain links TRBV12-5 to TRBJ2-1, with D perhaps TRBD1 (5 bases). The CDR3 runs to 16 residues. Germline V gene sequence: CDR1 LGHNT, CDR2 FRNRAP. V gave up 5 bases and J gave up 4 bases, with 18 bases separating them. As DNA, the CDR3 is TGTGCTAGTGGTGCTGAGGACATTCCGGATTACAATGAGCAGTTCTTC. Protein sequence: CASGAEDIPDYNEQFF.

This sequence joins TRBV28 and TRBJ2-3; 10 bases line up with TRBD2. The CDR3 is 16 residues long. V was clipped by 4 bases and J by 1 base; unmatched bases: 5. Germline V CDR1 and CDR2: MDHEN, SYDVKM. The CDR3 sequence is CASSSALAGGTDTQYF. DNA of the CDR3: TGTGCCAGCAGTTCCGCCCTAGCGGGAGGCACAGATACGCAGTATTTT.

The DNA for the CDR3 is TGTGCCAGCTCACCGGGGAGGGGACAGGGGGTTGGTCAGCCCCAGCATTTT. Amino acid sequence: CASSPGRGQGVGQPQHF. The chain joins TRBV18 to TRBJ1-5, with 11 bases matching TRBD1. This CDR3 comprises 17 residues. V lost 3 bases, J lost 6 bases, and 10 bases stayed unmatched. Germline lookup yields CDR1 KGHSH and CDR2 LQKENI.

This chain uses TRBV5-1 with TRBJ2-1; TRBD2 aligns across 13 bases. This CDR3 has 15 residues. The V and J ends lost 4 bases and 8 bases, in that order; junction bases with no gene match: 6. CDR1 is SGHRS, CDR2 YFSETQ, per germline. CDR3 region: CASSRTSGSGDEQFF. The DNA for the CDR3 is TGCGCCAGCAGCAGGACTAGCGGGAGCGGGGATGAGCAGTTCTTC.

The J gene is TRBJ2-2, the V gene TRBV5-1; D ambiguous. CDR1 and CDR2 from the germline V gene are SGHRS and YFSETQ. Trimming cost V 0 bases and J 2 bases, with 8 bases left between them. This CDR3 spans 15 amino acids. The CDR3 nucleotides read TGCGCCAGCAGCTTGGTTTGGATAAACACCGGGGAGCTGTTTTTT. It codes for CASSLVWINTGELFF.

With regard to this clone: Distinct nucleotide sequences in the sample also encode this CDR3. V gene TRBV7-2 combines with J gene TRBJ2-5; D gene ambiguous. Germline loops: CDR1 SGHTA, CDR2 FQGNSA. This CDR3 is built from 12 residues. The V end lost 3 bases, the J end lost 5 bases, and 7 bases lay between the germline ends. The CDR3 loop is CASSLDRETQYF. For the CDR3, the DNA is TGTGCCAGCAGCTTGGATAGGGAGACCCAGTACTTC. The full variable domain, completed using reference TRBV7-2 and TRBJ2-5, is GAGVSQSPSNKVTEKGKDVELRCDPISGHTALYWYRQSLGQGLEFLIYFQGNSAPDKSGLPSDRFSAERTGGSVSTLTIQRTQQEDSAVYLCASSLDRETQYFGPGTRLLVL.

The chain couples TRBV29-1 to TRBJ2-1; 9 nucleotides agree with TRBD2. This CDR3 has 12 residues. Germline assignment: CDR1 SQVTM and CDR2 ANQGSEA. With V trimmed by 7 bases and J by 9 bases, 7 bases remained unmatched. The DNA for the CDR3 is TGCAGCGGAACTAGCGGGTTACGTGAGCAGTTCTTC. Protein sequence: CSGTSGLREQFF.

This clone was seen once. V and J are TRBV7-6 and TRBJ2-1; D may be TRBD1 (5 bases). The CDR3 is 13 residues long. With 5 bases removed from V and 7 bases from J, the gap between germline ends came to 12 bases. In germline, CDR1 is SGHVS, CDR2 FNYEAQ. CDR3 protein: CASSLGDVNEQFF. The CDR3 DNA sequence: TGTGCCAGCAGCCTAGGGGATGTGAATGAGCAGTTCTTC.

The rearrangement links TRBV19 to TRBJ2-7; 9 bases are shared with TRBD2. The CDR3 has 16 residues. The germline V gene encodes CDR1 LNHDA and CDR2 SQIVND (reference sequence). V shed 1 base and J 3 bases; nucleotides not matched to a gene: 7. CDR3 bases: TGTGCCAGTAGTATAGTTTTCGGGACTAGCATCTACGAGCAGTACTTC. This gives the protein CASSIVFGTSIYEQYF.